The 26 T cell receptor beta chains below were found in one sample sequenced in a study of T cell repertoires in cytomegalovirus infection. TCRdb ran MiXCR on the reads and lists one entry per CDR3 protein. This repertoire shows roughly 990,000 distinct CDR3 sequences, around 30% found once; its top ten account for about 14%. Their antigen targets remain unknown. The starting material was cultured CD8+ T cells from PBMCs, obtained from culture after CMV antigen stimulation. The receptors were sampled from a human donor in good health (CMV status not recorded). Some clones in this sample may be carry-over from other donors' samples.

The chain recombines TRBV6-8 with TRBJ2-2; no firm D call. The CDR3 totals 13 residues. The germline V and J ends were trimmed by 5 bases and 8 bases, with 12 bases remaining between them. From germline, CDR1 is MNHGY and CDR2 SAAAGT. CDR3 region: CASSSYEWGELFF. The CDR3 DNA reads as TGTGCCAGCAGTAGCTATGAGTGGGGGGAGCTGTTTTTT.

The V and J genes are TRBV5-6 and TRBJ1-2, with 8 nucleotides matching TRBD1. V lost 4 bases to trimming and J lost 4 bases; unmatched junction nucleotides: 12. CDR3 length equals 16 residues. Germline V gene data show CDR1 as SGHDT and CDR2 as YYEEEE. This CDR3 is CASSPKGQAFFYGYTF. The CDR3 nucleotides are TGTGCCAGCAGCCCGAAGGGACAGGCCTTTTTCTATGGCTACACCTTC.

This clonotype was seen a handful of times. The chain joins TRBV7-9 to TRBJ1-3, with unresolved D. Trimming shortened V by 0 bases and J by 8 bases, and 8 bases separated the two germline ends. The CDR3 runs to 13 residues. Germline V gene sequence: CDR1 SEHNR, CDR2 FQNEAQ (reference sequence). The CDR3 region is CASSLAFGDTIYF. The DNA for the CDR3 is TGTGCCAGCAGCTTAGCCTTCGGAGACACCATATATTTT.

The chain links TRBV7-6 to TRBJ2-7; D is perhaps TRBD2 (6 bases). Germline V lookup: CDR1 SGHVS, CDR2 FNYEAQ. Trimming left V 6 bases short and J 3 bases short, with 27 bases between. The CDR3 runs to 18 residues. The CDR3 DNA follows: TGTGCCAGCAGTCCGGCGCGGGGATTGGGTATTGGGGACTACGAGCAGTACGTC. This sequence encodes CASSPARGLGIGDYEQYV.

This clonotype has just one count. V is TRBV9 and J is TRBJ1-1; unclear D gene. This CDR3 is built from 14 residues. Germline CDR1 and CDR2: SGDLS and YYNGEE. V dropped 4 bases and J dropped 3 bases, with 13 bases sitting between them. CDR3 residues: CASSLSPGYTEAFF. The CDR3 DNA sequence: TGTGCCAGCAGCCTTAGTCCGGGTTACACTGAAGCTTTCTTT.

This rearrangement joins TRBV15 to TRBJ2-3; D is undetermined. Trimming stripped 9 bases from V and 0 bases from J, with 16 bases between. The CDR3 totals 15 residues. CDR1 is LNHNV and CDR2 is YYDKDF in the germline V gene (reference sequence). CDR3 DNA: TGTGCCACTGAGATCGGAGTGGGGAGCACAGATACGCAGTATTTT. It is translated as CATEIGVGSTDTQYF.

Comment on this clonotype: This may come from a read error, since a much larger clone is one base off. The chain joins TRBV7-2 to TRBJ2-3; perhaps TRBD2 as D (7 bases). Germline CDR1 reads SGHTA; CDR2 reads FQGNSA. The CDR3 is 14 amino acids. CDR3 DNA sequence: TGTGCCAGCAGCTTGTGGGGGGGCTTTGATACGCGGTATTTT. This codes for CASSLWGGFDTRYF.

This clonotype has a count of ten or more. This chain uses TRBV7-6 with TRBJ2-7, with 10 bases identical to TRBD2. With V trimmed by 5 bases and J by 8 bases, 9 bases remained unmatched. Germline CDR1 reads SGHVS; CDR2 reads FNYEAQ. The CDR3 length is 14 residues. CDR3 bases: TGTGCCAGCAGCCCCGGGACTAGCGCCTTCCAGCAGTACTTC. This encodes CASSPGTSAFQQYF.

The V gene is TRBV29-1, the J gene TRBJ1-3; D unclear. From germline, CDR1 is SQVTM and CDR2 ANQGSEA. CDR3 length: 12 residues. V lost 6 bases to trimming and J lost 0 bases, with 6 bases between them. The CDR3: CSVIPSGNTIYF. The CDR3 DNA reads as TGCAGCGTGATCCCCTCTGGAAACACCATATATTTT. Filled out from reference TRBV29-1 and TRBJ1-3, the complete variable domain reads SAVISQKPSRDICQRGTSLTIQCQVDSQVTMMFWYRQQPGQSLTLIATANQGSEATYESGFVIDKFPISRPNLTFSTLTVSNMSPEDSSIYLCSVIPSGNTIYFGEGSWLTVV.

This clonotype was observed at least ten times. This rearrangement joins TRBV6-6 to TRBJ2-2, with 8 positions matching TRBD2. This CDR3 is 16 amino acids long. J lost 2 bases, V lost 2 bases, and 4 bases had no gene match. Per germline, CDR1 MNHNY and CDR2 SVGAGI (reference sequence). CDR3 residues: CASSYTGGLNTGELFF. CDR3 bases: TGTGCCAGCAGTTACACGGGGGGGCTAAACACCGGGGAGCTGTTTTTT.

This clonotype was detected only once. The J gene is TRBJ2-1, the V gene TRBV4-3, with D unresolved. V dropped 3 bases and J dropped 9 bases, with 6 bases sitting between them. The CDR3 length is 11 residues. Germline V gene lookup returns CDR1 LGHNA and CDR2 YSLEER. The CDR3 region has the DNA TGCGCCAGCAGCCACGATCTTGAGCAGTTCTTC. Its translation: CASSHDLEQFF.

This clonotype was seen only a few times. The rearrangement joins TRBV7-9 to TRBJ1-1, with D perhaps matching TRBD1 (5 bases). V gave up 5 bases and J gave up 0 bases, with 16 bases separating them. This CDR3 has 16 amino acids. Looked up from germline, CDR1 is SEHNR and CDR2 is FQNEAQ (reference sequence). The CDR3 is CASSKGEGHLNTEAFF. The CDR3 coding sequence is TGTGCCAGCAGCAAAGGGGAGGGGCACTTGAACACTGAAGCTTTCTTT.

This clonotype was recorded at least ten times. The rearrangement uses TRBV12-5 and TRBJ2-4, with D possibly called TRBD1 or TRBD2 (5 bases each). Trimming pared 4 bases from V and 2 bases from J, leaving 12 bases between. This CDR3 contains 15 residues. Germline V lookup: CDR1 LGHNT, CDR2 FRNRAP. The chain's CDR3 is CASGWTGHPKNIQYF. The DNA of the CDR3 is TGTGCTAGTGGTTGGACGGGGCACCCCAAAAACATTCAGTACTTC.

The CDR3 DNA reads TGTGCCACCAGTGACTCCGGGACAGGGGCCGGCTATGGCTACACCTTC. Translation gives CATSDSGTGAGYGYTF. The V call is TRBV24-1, the J call TRBJ1-2; 10 nucleotides line up with TRBD1. J lost 4 bases, V lost 4 bases, and 8 bases had no gene match. The length of the CDR3 is 16 residues. Germline V gene lookup returns CDR1 KGHDR and CDR2 SFDVKD.

Many counts were recorded for this clonotype. This chain joins TRBV7-9 and TRBJ2-1; 7 nucleotides match TRBD2. CDR1 and CDR2 (germline): SEHNR, FQNEAQ (reference sequence). V lost 0 bases to trimming and J lost 5 bases; unmatched junction nucleotides: 4. The CDR3 has 15 amino acids. The CDR3 spells CASSLATSEDNEQFF. The CDR3 nucleotides are TGTGCCAGCAGCTTAGCCACTAGCGAGGACAATGAGCAGTTCTTC.

The V gene is TRBV5-5, the J gene TRBJ2-4; D is unresolved. Trimming left V 0 bases short and J 8 bases short, with 9 bases between. The CDR3 totals 13 residues. The germline CDR1 and CDR2 sequences are SGHKS and YYEKEE (reference sequence). The CDR3: CASSLEGWDIQYF. The CDR3 coding sequence is TGTGCCAGCAGCTTGGAGGGTTGGGACATTCAGTACTTC.

This clonotype was observed many times. This chain links TRBV7-2 with TRBJ1-3; D gene uncertain. The CDR3 consists of 15 residues. V lost 5 bases, J lost 1 base, and 12 bases lay in between. CDR1 is SGHTA, CDR2 FQGNSA, per germline. CDR3 amino acids: CASSPWTASGNTIYF. CDR3 coding DNA: TGTGCCAGCAGCCCCTGGACTGCATCTGGAAACACCATATATTTT.

The CDR3 here is CASSYARVTEILGHEQYF. In nucleotides, the CDR3 is TGTGCCAGCAGTTATGCCAGGGTGACCGAGATTTTAGGCCACGAGCAGTACTTC. The V and J genes are TRBV27 and TRBJ2-7, with D perhaps TRBD1 (5 bases). The CDR3 runs 18 residues. V lost 4 bases and J 5 bases, leaving 27 bases between the germline ends. Germline V lookup: CDR1 MNHEY, CDR2 SMNVEV (reference sequence).

On this clonotype itself: Given a much more abundant clone one base away, this may be a read error. V usage is TRBV9 and J usage is TRBJ1-1, with D hard to call. Germline loops: CDR1 SGDLS, CDR2 YYNGEE. There are 15 residues in the CDR3. V gave up 0 bases and J gave up 9 bases, with 18 bases separating them. CDR3 in amino acids: CASSVVGNLRTKAFF. Here the CDR3 DNA reads TGTGCCAGCAGCGTAGTTGGCAACTTGAGGACTAAAGCTTTCTTT.

This clonotype was detected ten times or more. The chain joins TRBV7-2 to TRBJ2-7, with D perhaps matching TRBD1 (6 bases). Trimming pared 5 bases from V and 2 bases from J, leaving 13 bases between. The CDR3 runs 14 residues. The germline gives CDR1 SGHTA, CDR2 FQGNSA. The CDR3 sequence: CASSEQGIPYEQYF. The CDR3, as DNA: TGTGCCAGCAGCGAACAGGGAATTCCCTACGAGCAGTACTTC.

This clonotype was detected a few times. The chain employs TRBV20-1 and TRBJ1-1, with D uncertain. CDR3 length equals 15 residues. V lost 0 bases to trimming and J lost 0 bases, with 11 bases between them. Germline CDR1 DFQATT, CDR2 SNEGSKA (reference sequence). CDR3 DNA sequence: TGCAGTGCTAGAGATGAGGGAACATTGAACACTGAAGCTTTCTTT. Its protein is CSARDEGTLNTEAFF.

The rearrangement joins TRBV7-2 to TRBJ2-7, with 7 nucleotides matching TRBD1. The CDR3 is made up of 15 amino acids. The germline V gene encodes CDR1 SGHTA and CDR2 FQGNSA. After removal of 4 bases from V and 3 bases from J, the junction contained 9 bases not matched to a gene. CDR3 in DNA: TGTGCCAGCAGCTCCGGGACAGTGACCTACTACGAGCAGTACTTC. This encodes CASSSGTVTYYEQYF.

The chain is built from TRBV5-1 and TRBJ2-5; 11 bases fit TRBD2. Trimming at V came to 4 bases and at J to 3 bases, leaving 2 bases not matched to a gene. This CDR3 contains 14 residues. Germline V lookup: CDR1 SGHRS, CDR2 YFSETQ. The CDR3 reads CASSQGLAEETQYF. The CDR3 bases are TGCGCCAGCAGCCAGGGACTAGCGGAAGAGACCCAGTACTTC. The variable domain in full, completed from reference TRBV5-1 and TRBJ2-5, reads KAGVTQTPRYLIKTRGQQVTLSCSPISGHRSVSWYQQTPGQGLQFLFEYFSETQRNKGNFPGRFSGRQFSNSRSEMNVSTLELGDSALYLCASSQGLAEETQYFGPGTRLLVL.

Sample share makes this clonotype medium-sized (0.01 to 0.1%). The genes are TRBV12-3 or TRBV12-4 and TRBJ1-5, with D unclear. Trimming took off 3 bases at V and 5 bases at J, with 23 bases between the two ends. This CDR3 has 18 amino acids. CDR3 residues: CASSLEPRVEASDQPQHF. CDR3 nucleotides: TGTGCCAGCAGTTTGGAACCGAGGGTGGAGGCCTCGGATCAGCCCCAGCATTTT.

This clonotype appeared a few times. This chain joins TRBV2 and TRBJ2-6; TRBD2 is a possible D gene (6 bases). Germline CDR1 reads SNHLY; CDR2 reads FYNNEI. The CDR3 totals 15 residues. Trimming stripped 3 bases from V and 0 bases from J, with 6 bases between. Here the CDR3 reads CASSDGSSGANVLTF. The CDR3 nucleotides read TGTGCCAGCAGTGACGGGAGCTCTGGGGCCAACGTCCTGACTTTC.

There are a few counts of this clonotype. J is TRBJ1-2 and V is TRBV20-1; maybe TRBD1 (5 bases). V lost 5 bases to trimming and J lost 7 bases, with 8 bases between them. Germline V gene data show CDR1 as DFQATT and CDR2 as SNEGSKA (reference sequence). The CDR3 sequence is 10 residues long. CDR3 DNA sequence: TGCAGTGCTGGGGCCGGTGGCTACACCTTC. Protein sequence: CSAGAGGYTF.